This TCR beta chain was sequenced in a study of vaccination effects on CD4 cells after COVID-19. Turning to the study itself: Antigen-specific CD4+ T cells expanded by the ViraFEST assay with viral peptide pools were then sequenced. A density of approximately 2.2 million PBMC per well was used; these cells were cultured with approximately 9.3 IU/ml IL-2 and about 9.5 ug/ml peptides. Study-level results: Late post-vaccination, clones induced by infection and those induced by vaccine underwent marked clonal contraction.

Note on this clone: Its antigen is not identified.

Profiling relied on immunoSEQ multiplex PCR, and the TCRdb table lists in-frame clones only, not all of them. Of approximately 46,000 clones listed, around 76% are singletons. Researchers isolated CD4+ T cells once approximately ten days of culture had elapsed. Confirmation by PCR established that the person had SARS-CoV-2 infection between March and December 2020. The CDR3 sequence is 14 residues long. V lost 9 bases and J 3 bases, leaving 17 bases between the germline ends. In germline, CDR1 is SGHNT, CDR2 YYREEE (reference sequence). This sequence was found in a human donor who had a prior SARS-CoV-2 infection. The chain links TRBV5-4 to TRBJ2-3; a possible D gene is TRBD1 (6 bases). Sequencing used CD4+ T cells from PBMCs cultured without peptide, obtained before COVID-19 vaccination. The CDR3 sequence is CANREGPHTDTQYF. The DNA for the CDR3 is TGTGCCAACAGGGAAGGCCCGCATACAGATACGCAGTATTTT.